The 21 T cell receptor beta chains below all came from one sample that was sequenced in a study of early T cells in non-severe SARS-CoV-2 infection. TCRdb fed the 5' RACE reads into MiXCR, producing one record per CDR3 protein. The sample yields roughly 99,000 distinct CDR3 sequences, roughly 12% seen once. Sequencing used whole blood, obtained at baseline. These receptors all come from an adult who was a healthcare worker with PCR-confirmed SARS-CoV-2 infection or an uninfected control (not recorded which).

This clonotype was picked up many times. V and J are TRBV10-3 and TRBJ1-4; 9 bases align to TRBD1. This CDR3 comprises 15 residues. Germline CDR1 reads ENHRY; CDR2 reads SYGVKD. V gave up 6 bases and J gave up 0 bases; unmatched junction bases: 2. The CDR3 region is CAISGQGSTNEKLFF. CDR3 nucleotides: TGTGCCATCAGCGGACAGGGGTCAACTAATGAAAAACTGTTTTTT.

This clonotype was counted between two and nine times. This chain joins TRBV13 and TRBJ2-5; 7 bases align to TRBD1. The CDR3 totals 13 residues. The V gene's germline CDR1 is PRHDT and CDR2 FYEKMQ (reference sequence). Losses at the gene ends were 2 bases for V and 4 bases for J; bases not matched to a gene: 1. The CDR3 DNA is TGTGCCAGCAGCTTAAGGGGGCTAGAGACCCAGTACTTC. Translation gives CASSLRGLETQYF. The full variable domain, completed using reference TRBV13 and TRBJ2-5, is AAGVIQSPRHLIKEKRETATLKCYPIPRHDTVYWYQQGPGQDPQFLISFYEKMQSDKGSIPDRFSAQQFSDYHSELNMSSLELGDSALYFCASSLRGLETQYFGPGTRLLVL.

Points on this clonotype: Compared with germline, one end of the junction differs, possibly owing to a read error. This chain connects TRBV4-2 to TRBJ2-5; a possible D gene is TRBD2 (5 bases). This CDR3 contains 14 residues. Germline assignment: CDR1 LGHNA and CDR2 YNFKEQ. The CDR3 loop is CVSSQVEGVETQYF. As DNA, the CDR3 is TGTGTCAGCAGCCAAGTAGAGGGAGTGGAGACCCAGTACTTC.

A few counts support this clonotype. The CDR3 DNA is TGTGCCAGCAGCGTAGTCGGGGGCGGGGTAGGACCAGATACGCAGTATTTT. It translates to CASSVVGGGVGPDTQYF. This chain uses TRBV9 with TRBJ2-3; D possibly matches TRBD1 or TRBD2 (6 bases each). V lost 0 bases and J 4 bases, leaving 18 bases between the germline ends. This CDR3 has 17 residues. Germline V gene data show CDR1 as SGDLS and CDR2 as YYNGEE.

Ten or more counts support this clonotype. The J gene is TRBJ1-6, the V gene TRBV7-6; 10 bases are a match to TRBD1. The CDR3 runs to 15 residues. V lost 4 bases to trimming and J lost 5 bases; unmatched junction nucleotides: 2. CDR1 is SGHVS and CDR2 is FNYEAQ in the germline V gene. The CDR3 bases are TGTGCCAGCAGCTCCGGACAGGGGGATAATTCACCCCTCCACTTT. Amino acids: CASSSGQGDNSPLHF. Supplemented by reference TRBV7-6 and TRBJ1-6, the full variable domain reads GAGVSQSPRYKVTKRGQDVALRCDPISGHVSLYWYRQALGQGPEFLTYFNYEAQQDKSGLPNDRFSAERPEGSISTLTIQRTEQRDSAMYRCASSSGQGDNSPLHFGNGTRLTVT.

This clonotype has ten or more counts. The chain is built from TRBV20-1 and TRBJ2-2, with 7 bases matching TRBD2. The CDR3 spans 11 residues. Trimming cost V 5 bases and J 6 bases; bases outside gene matches: 0. CDR1 and CDR2 (germline): DFQATT, SNEGSKA (reference sequence). The CDR3 loop is CSAGLAGELFF. The CDR3 DNA is TGCAGTGCTGGACTAGCCGGGGAGCTGTTTTTT.

This clonotype turned up a few times. The gene calls are TRBV12-3 or TRBV12-4 and TRBJ2-7; 8 bases agree with TRBD1. The J segment lost 3 bases and the V segment lost 6 bases, leaving 16 bases of the junction unmatched. This CDR3 is 17 amino acids long. The CDR3, as DNA: TGTGCCAGCAGCGGTATAGGGCGGACAGGGTTAATCTACGAGCAGTACTTC. Translating it yields CASSGIGRTGLIYEQYF.

This clonotype was counted only a few times. At one end, the junction sequence differs from germline, possibly due to a read error. This chain connects TRBV3-1 to TRBJ1-5, with a tentative D call TRBD1 (5 bases). The CDR3 consists of 14 residues. The germline CDR1 and CDR2 sequences are LGHDT and YNNKEL (reference sequence). CDR3 sequence (DNA): TGTGCCAGCAGTCAAGCAAGGGGCCATCAGCCCCAGCATTTT. This translates into CASSQARGHQPQHF.

This clonotype has a handful of counts. The chain employs TRBV5-1 and TRBJ1-2; weak D call: TRBD1 (6 bases). Germline CDR1 and CDR2: SGHRS and YFSETQ. This CDR3 is built from 12 residues. The V gene lost 4 bases and the J gene lost 4 bases, with 8 bases spanning the gap. In DNA, the CDR3 is TGCGCCAGCAGCGCACAGGGCTATGGCTACACCTTC. Protein: CASSAQGYGYTF.

This chain joins TRBV20-1 and TRBJ2-2, with 7 bases identical to TRBD1. Germline V CDR1 and CDR2: DFQATT, SNEGSKA (reference sequence). The junction had 12 bases not matched to a gene; V was cut back by 1 base and J by 4 bases. The CDR3 is made up of 17 amino acids. The CDR3 DNA reads as TGCAGTGCTAGAGGAGTAGGATTGGGACAGACCACCGGGGAGCTGTTTTTT. Its protein product is CSARGVGLGQTTGELFF.

This clonotype was counted at least ten times. The chain joins TRBV6-5 to TRBJ1-6; no definite D call. Germline V gives CDR1 MNHEY, CDR2 SVGAGI. The CDR3 consists of 12 residues. Trimming shortened V by 2 bases and J by 7 bases, and 3 bases separated the two germline ends. CDR3 loop: CASSYVNSPLHF. CDR3 nucleotides: TGTGCCAGCAGTTACGTAAATTCACCCCTCCACTTT.

This chain links TRBV11-2 with TRBJ2-1, with D unresolved. Germline V gene sequence: CDR1 SGHAT, CDR2 FQNNGV. The V end lost 5 bases, the J end lost 6 bases, and 17 bases lay between the germline ends. The CDR3 covers 15 residues. The CDR3 DNA reads as TGTGCCAGCAGCCTTCAACCTTTGCCTCCCAATGAGCAGTTCTTC. The encoded protein is CASSLQPLPPNEQFF.

The chain employs TRBV2 and TRBJ2-3; possible D gene TRBD2, 5 bases. The CDR3 consists of 13 residues. CDR1 is SNHLY and CDR2 is FYNNEI in the germline V gene. With 4 bases removed from V and 6 bases from J, the gap between germline ends came to 11 bases. CDR3 amino acids: CASSVRAGDTQYF. For the CDR3, the DNA is TGTGCCAGCAGTGTGAGGGCGGGTGATACGCAGTATTTT.

This clonotype has at least ten counts. The chain joins TRBV10-3 to TRBJ1-1, with D possibly being TRBD1 (6 bases). The CDR3 contains 15 residues. Germline V gene lookup returns CDR1 ENHRY and CDR2 SYGVKD. The ends were cut back, 5 bases at V and 1 base at J, with 14 bases in the middle. CDR3: CAISPSTGGNTEAFF. The CDR3 region has the DNA TGTGCCATCAGTCCTTCGACAGGCGGGAACACTGAAGCTTTCTTT.

This clonotype showed up just a few times. The chain recombines TRBV24-1 with TRBJ2-7; D is unclear. Germline V CDR1 and CDR2: KGHDR, SFDVKD. Deletions cut 3 bases from V and 2 bases from J, with 10 bases between. CDR3 length: 14 amino acids. The CDR3 sequence is CATSDAQATYEQYF. The CDR3 DNA follows: TGTGCCACCAGTGATGCCCAGGCGACCTACGAGCAGTACTTC.

This clonotype turned up a few times. The V gene is TRBV30, the J gene TRBJ2-1; D ambiguous. Germline V gene data show CDR1 as GTSNPN and CDR2 as SVGIG (reference sequence). CDR3 size: 15 residues. V shed 0 bases and J shed 0 bases, with 9 bases lying between them. CDR3 sequence reads: CAWSVPVSSYNEQFF. The CDR3 bases are TGTGCCTGGAGTGTACCCGTCAGCTCCTACAATGAGCAGTTCTTC.

This clonotype occurred a few times. The genes are TRBV12-3 or TRBV12-4 and TRBJ1-2, with 10 nucleotides matching TRBD1. V lost 10 bases and J lost 0; bases outside the gene matches: 14. CDR3 size: 17 residues. The CDR3 DNA is TGTGCCAATCCTATCGGGACAGGGGTATCAGCTAACTATGGCTACACCTTC. It specifies CANPIGTGVSANYGYTF.

The chain combines TRBV20-1 with TRBJ2-5; 8 bases agree with TRBD2. The CDR3 totals 13 residues. The ends lost 2 bases at V and 5 bases at J; junction bases unmatched: 4. CDR1 and CDR2 from the germline V gene are DFQATT and SNEGSKA (reference sequence). The CDR3 sequence is CSARFSGGETQYF. The DNA for the CDR3 is TGCAGTGCTAGATTCAGCGGGGGTGAGACCCAGTACTTC.

This clonotype was seen at least ten times. This chain connects TRBV2 to TRBJ2-3; 9 bases fit TRBD1. The CDR3 sequence is 16 residues long. The trim removed 7 bases at V and 1 base at J, leaving 9 bases unmatched. The germline gives CDR1 SNHLY, CDR2 FYNNEI. The chain's CDR3 is CASIGGTGSGTDTQYF. As DNA, the CDR3 is TGTGCCAGCATAGGCGGGACAGGGTCGGGCACAGATACGCAGTATTTT. Complete variable domain (other parts from reference TRBV2 and TRBJ2-3): EPEVTQTPSHQVTQMGQEVILRCVPISNHLYFYWYRQILGQKVEFLVSFYNNEISEKSEIFDDQFSVERPDGSNFTLKIRSTKLEDSAMYFCASIGGTGSGTDTQYFGPGTRLTVL.

Only a few counts were recorded for this clonotype. The chain employs TRBV6-6 and TRBJ2-5, with TRBD1 as a possible D gene (6 bases). The V and J ends lost 5 bases and 4 bases respectively, with 14 bases between them. The CDR3 length is 14 residues. CDR1 and CDR2 (germline): MNHNY, SVGAGI (reference sequence). The CDR3 DNA sequence: TGTGCCAGCAGTCTTCACAGGGTCCGAGAGACCCAGTACTTC. This gives the protein CASSLHRVRETQYF.

A few counts support this clonotype. The chain links TRBV27 to TRBJ2-7; D is perhaps TRBD2 (5 bases). The CDR3 runs to 15 residues. Germline V gene sequence: CDR1 MNHEY, CDR2 SMNVEV (reference sequence). Trimming removed 6 bases from V and 1 base from J, with 16 bases in between. For the CDR3, the DNA is TGTGCCAGCAGGCCGGGGTTGGGAGAGTCCTACGAGCAGTACTTC. It is translated as CASRPGLGESYEQYF.